These T cell receptor beta chains were read from a single sample in a study of regulatory T cells in long-lasting Graves disease. TCRdb called the multiplex PCR reads again in MiXCR, with one record for every CDR3 protein. This table has 440,000 or so distinct CDR3 sequences, about 15% appearing once. These records were also assigned to another study, of T cells in Graves' hyperthyroidism and ophthalmopathy.

Specimen: peripheral blood mononuclear cells (PBMCs), collected at new diagnosis, from a patient treated with antithyroid drugs. These receptors all come from a woman in her twenties or thirties with Graves disease. The CDR3 runs from the conserved cysteine through the conserved F or W. The D gene is left open where the match is weak. Clone size is shown for a subset of rows, as once, few, many or a class of expanded clone.

TRBJ2-3	TRBV24-1	TRBD2	few	CATSDPTSGDTQYF	TGTGCCACCAGTGATCCAACTAGCGGGGATACGCAGTATTTT
TRBJ2-1	TRBV2	NA	many	CASSESSSISYNEQFF	TGTGCCAGCAGTGAATCTAGCAGCATCTCCTACAATGAGCAGTTCTTC
TRBJ2-1	TRBV20-1	NA	few	CSAHGGSSYNEQFF	TGCAGTGCTCATGGGGGGAGTTCCTACAATGAGCAGTTCTTC
TRBJ2-3	TRBV29-1	TRBD2	many	CSVAPGLAVHTQYF	TGCAGCGTCGCCCCGGGACTAGCGGTTCATACGCAGTATTTT
TRBJ2-3	TRBV11-3	TRBD2	NA	CASSLRTGTSGTDTQYF	TGTGCCAGCAGCTTGAGGACAGGGACTAGCGGGACAGATACGCAGTATTTT
TRBJ2-3	TRBV14	NA	many	CASSQANGGPTDTQYF	TGTGCCAGCAGCCAAGCGAACGGGGGCCCCACAGATACGCAGTATTTT
TRBJ2-1	TRBV20-1	TRBD2	NA	CSARVTSGRAGEQFF	TGCAGTGCTAGAGTGACTAGCGGGAGGGCCGGTGAGCAGTTCTTC
TRBJ2-7	TRBV7-3	NA	few	CASSLGAAPYEQYF	TGTGCCAGCAGCTTAGGGGCTGCCCCCTACGAGCAGTACTTC
TRBJ2-7	TRBV7-9	TRBD1	many	CASSLGQGGPYEQYF	TGTGCCAGCAGCTTGGGACAGGGGGGCCCCTACGAGCAGTACTTC
TRBJ1-2	TRBV4-2	NA	many	CASSQVGLPNYGYTF	TGTGCCAGCAGCCAAGTGGGGCTACCTAACTATGGCTACACCTTC
TRBJ2-7	TRBV6-1	NA	many	CASRLASSSYEQYF	TGTGCCAGCAGACTTGCTTCTTCCTCCTACGAGCAGTACTTC
TRBJ2-3	TRBV18	NA	many	CASSAGRWDTQYF	TGTGCCAGCTCAGCAGGGCGGTGGGATACGCAGTATTTT
TRBJ2-1	TRBV7-3	TRBD1	many	CASSLQGVHNEQFF	TGTGCCAGCAGCTTACAGGGGGTCCACAATGAGCAGTTCTTC
TRBJ2-1	TRBV9	TRBD2	NA	CASSVDGLAGFNEQFF	TGTGCCAGCAGCGTAGACGGACTAGCGGGGTTCAATGAGCAGTTCTTC
TRBJ2-2	TRBV30	NA	NA	CAWILADTGELFF	TGTGCCTGGATTTTGGCAGACACCGGGGAGCTGTTTTTT
TRBJ1-1	TRBV7-3	NA	many	CASSSNRQSQAFF	TGTGCCAGCAGCTCGAATCGACAGTCCCAAGCTTTCTTT
TRBJ1-2	TRBV6-1	NA	many	CATTQGHRFYGYTF	TGTGCCACTACTCAGGGCCATCGCTTCTATGGCTACACCTTC
TRBJ1-5	TRBV12-3/TRBV12-4	TRBD1	many	CASRDRGHQPQHF	TGTGCCAGCCGAGACAGGGGGCATCAGCCCCAGCATTTT
TRBJ2-3	TRBV20-1	NA	NA	CSAIVTSHTDTQYF	TGCAGTGCTATAGTTACTTCACACACAGATACGCAGTATTTT
TRBJ2-7	TRBV27	NA	many	CASSFRDVGRNEQYF	TGTGCCAGCAGTTTCAGGGACGTCGGACGAAACGAGCAGTACTTC
TRBJ2-1	TRBV7-8	TRBD2	few	CASSSLGLAGRRNEQFF	TGTGCCAGCAGCAGCTTGGGACTAGCGGGACGTCGCAATGAGCAGTTCTTC
TRBJ2-7	TRBV29-1	TRBD2	few	CSVGLAGGAYEQYF	TGCAGCGTTGGACTAGCGGGAGGGGCCTACGAGCAGTACTTC
TRBJ1-1	TRBV20-1	NA	many	CSARPSTGQMDTEAFF	TGCAGTGCTAGGCCCTCAACCGGACAGATGGACACTGAAGCTTTCTTT
TRBJ2-2	TRBV3-1	TRBD2	many	CASTPGTSGTGELFF	TGTGCCAGCACTCCCGGGACTAGCGGTACCGGGGAGCTGTTTTTT
TRBJ2-5	TRBV7-3	TRBD2	many	CASSLMGAGASETQYF	TGTGCCAGCAGCTTAATGGGAGCGGGAGCGTCGGAGACCCAGTACTTC
TRBJ2-1	TRBV6-2/TRBV6-3	TRBD2	many	CASSYSSSGGSSYNEQFF	TGTGCCAGCAGTTACTCGAGTAGCGGGGGAAGCTCCTACAATGAGCAGTTCTTC
TRBJ2-3	TRBV24-1	NA	NA	CATSDFPPGASTDTQYF	TGTGCCACCAGTGATTTCCCTCCGGGAGCTAGCACAGATACGCAGTATTTT
TRBJ2-2	TRBV12-3/TRBV12-4	NA	few	CASSLGRRGPVIATGELFF	TGTGCCAGCAGTTTAGGTCGCAGGGGCCCGGTGATTGCCACCGGGGAGCTGTTTTTT
TRBJ1-1	TRBV5-1	NA	few	CASRSGADTEAFF	TGCGCCAGCAGAAGCGGGGCGGACACTGAAGCTTTCTTT
TRBJ2-7	TRBV10-3	TRBD1	few	CAISEFLQGARSYEQYF	TGTGCCATCAGTGAGTTCTTACAGGGGGCGCGATCCTACGAGCAGTACTTC
TRBJ2-1	TRBV6-5	TRBD2	NA	CASSCSRTGGPAEQFF	TGTGCCAGCAGTTGCTCGCGGACGGGAGGGCCCGCTGAGCAGTTCTTC
TRBJ1-4	TRBV5-1	NA	few	CASSYDHSRGEKLFF	TGCGCCAGCAGCTATGACCATTCCAGGGGTGAAAAACTGTTTTTT
TRBJ2-1	TRBV5-1	TRBD2	many	CASSLGAGVQQQFF	TGCGCCAGCAGCTTGGGGGCGGGAGTACAACAGCAGTTCTTC
TRBJ2-3	TRBV9	TRBD1	NA	CASSVNPGQGGTDTQYF	TGTGCCAGCAGCGTGAACCCCGGACAGGGGGGTACAGATACGCAGTATTTT
TRBJ2-4	TRBV19	NA	NA	CASSPLGPAKNIQYF	TGTGCCAGTAGTCCTCTAGGACCAGCCAAAAACATTCAGTACTTC
TRBJ1-1	TRBV18	NA	many	CASIETPNTEAFF	TGTGCCAGTATTGAAACCCCTAACACTGAAGCTTTCTTT
TRBJ2-7	TRBV19	NA	few	CASSIWDGEGEQYF	TGTGCCAGTAGTATTTGGGACGGCGAAGGCGAGCAGTACTTC
TRBJ2-7	TRBV20-1	NA	many	CSARDPWRRPLGTYEQYF	TGCAGTGCTAGAGACCCGTGGCGGCGGCCGCTTGGTACCTACGAGCAGTACTTC
TRBJ2-1	TRBV9	NA	NA	CASSVASRPGHNEQFF	TGTGCCAGCAGCGTAGCGAGTCGCCCTGGCCACAATGAGCAGTTCTTC
TRBJ2-5	TRBV28	NA	many	CASGGTAKETQYF	TGTGCCAGCGGCGGGACAGCAAAAGAGACCCAGTACTTC
TRBJ1-5	TRBV30	NA	many	CAWSIASDQPQHF	TGTGCCTGGAGTATAGCTAGCGATCAGCCCCAGCATTTT
TRBJ1-5	TRBV10-3	NA	NA	CAISERQANQPQHF	TGTGCCATCAGTGAAAGGCAGGCTAATCAGCCCCAGCATTTT